The 20 T cell receptor beta chains reported below all come from one sample, sequenced in a study of blood T cell repertoires in COVID-19 (dated by TCRdb to the early 2020s). The library was built by means of the immunoSEQ multiplex PCR assay. This is the immuneACCESS table as TCRdb keeps it, with only in-frame sequences that have V and J called. A part of the clones is gone; compared with another copy, unresolved V genes explain less than half, and the rest is unexplained. The sample table holds 100,000 or so clones, of which around 84% were seen once. Over 15% of the sample goes to the ten largest clones. What was sequenced was peripheral blood. The receptor source for this set is a woman of 80 years or more with acute or convalescent COVID-19.

The chain uses TRBV6-5 and TRBJ1-5, with 7 bases identical to TRBD1. CDR3 size: 13 residues. V lost 7 bases to trimming and J lost 3 bases; unmatched junction nucleotides: 3. Germline CDR1 is MNHEY and CDR2 is SVGAGI. In nucleotides, the CDR3 is TGTGCCAGCACGGACAGGTCCAATCAGCCCCAGCATTTT. Translation: CASTDRSNQPQHF.

The chain recombines TRBV10-3 with TRBJ1-2; D gene ambiguous. The V and J ends lost 3 bases and 0 bases respectively, with 17 bases between them. Germline CDR1 and CDR2: ENHRY and SYGVKD. This CDR3 has 17 amino acids. DNA of the CDR3: TGTGCCATCAGTGACATGACCCCGACTGTACCTAACTATGGCTACACCTTC. Translated: CAISDMTPTVPNYGYTF.

The chain is built from TRBV3-1 (or the pseudogene TRBV3-2) and TRBJ1-6; 8 bases map to TRBD1. Trimming cost V 1 base and J 0 bases; bases outside gene matches: 2. CDR1 and CDR2 from the germline V gene are LGHDT and YNNKEL (reference sequence). There are 17 residues in the CDR3. The CDR3 sequence is CASSQGTGYSYNSPLHF. Here the CDR3 DNA reads TGTGCCAGCAGCCAAGGGACAGGGTACTCCTATAATTCACCCCTCCACTTT.

This clone was counted only a few times. The CDR3 sequence is CASSHSGYEQYV. For the CDR3, the DNA is TGTGCCAGCAGCCATAGCGGCTACGAGCAGTACGTC. The chain employs TRBV11-3 and TRBJ2-7; tentative D call: TRBD2 (6 bases). The CDR3 is 12 residues long. CDR1 is SGHNT, CDR2 YENEEA, per germline. The germline V and J ends were trimmed by 5 bases and 3 bases, with 8 bases remaining between them.

The rearrangement joins TRBV14 to TRBJ2-7; 13 bases match TRBD2. Germline loops: CDR1 SGHDN, CDR2 FVKESK. This CDR3 contains 20 residues. V lost 4 bases, J lost 2 bases, and 17 bases stayed unmatched. In DNA form, the CDR3 reads TGTGCCAGCAGCCCCATGTTGGGTAGCGGGACTAGCGGGACTACCTACGAGCAGTACTTC. This codes for CASSPMLGSGTSGTTYEQYF.

This clone occurred a few times. The chain is built from TRBV24-1 and TRBJ2-3, with 11 positions matching TRBD2. The V gene's germline CDR1 is KGHDR and CDR2 SFDVKD. This CDR3 has 16 residues. The V gene end was trimmed by 3 bases and the J gene end by 5 bases; junction bases not matched to a gene: 6. CDR3 sequence: CATSDPTSGTVDTQYF. CDR3 sequence (DNA): TGTGCCACCAGTGATCCGACTAGCGGGACGGTAGATACGCAGTATTTT.

V is TRBV7-9 and J is TRBJ2-2, with 8 nucleotides matching TRBD2. Germline CDR1 SEHNR, CDR2 FQNEAQ (reference sequence). This CDR3 region has 15 residues. The J segment lost 5 bases and the V segment lost 2 bases, leaving 4 bases of the junction unmatched. CDR3 loop: CASSLSLAGTGELFF. The CDR3 nucleotides read TGTGCCAGCAGCTTATCATTAGCGGGAACCGGGGAGCTGTTTTTT. The full variable domain, in which reference TRBV7-9 and TRBJ2-2 provide the parts outside the CDR3, is DTGVSQNPRHKITKRGQNVTFRCDPISEHNRLYWYRQTLGQGPEFLTYFQNEAQLEKSRLLSDRFSAERPKGSFSTLEIQRTEQGDSAMYLCASSLSLAGTGELFFGEGSRLTVL.

J is TRBJ1-1 and V is TRBV10-3, with D possibly matching TRBD1 (5 bases). The CDR3 spans 14 residues. The germline V gene encodes CDR1 ENHRY and CDR2 SYGVKD. Trimming stripped 8 bases from V and 5 bases from J, with 18 bases between. The CDR3 here is CAIRDGTGGTEAFF. For the CDR3, the DNA is TGTGCCATCCGGGACGGGACCGGGGGGACTGAAGCTTTCTTT.

This clone came up once. The CDR3 reads CASSQDSASGSWQYF. The CDR3 coding sequence is TGCGCCAGCAGCCAAGATTCCGCAAGCGGGAGTTGGCAGTACTTC. The genes are TRBV4-1 and TRBJ2-7, with 8 bases lining up with TRBD2. From germline, CDR1 is MGHRA and CDR2 YSYEKL. Germline trimming cut 0 bases from V and 9 bases from J; bases unmatched to any gene: 10. The CDR3 sequence is 15 residues long.

The rearrangement links TRBV13 to TRBJ2-2, with no clear D. V lost 0 bases, J lost 7 bases, and 9 bases lay in between. CDR1 is PRHDT, CDR2 FYEKMQ, per germline (reference sequence). The CDR3 spans 14 residues. CDR3 bases: TGTGCCAGCAGCTTAGGCCTAGGTAGCGGGGAGCTGTTTTTT. This translates into CASSLGLGSGELFF.

To note about this clone: The same CDR3 arises from other DNA sequences in this sample as well. This sequence joins TRBV9 and TRBJ1-2, with 7 bases matching TRBD1. Trimming removed 3 bases from V and 2 bases from J; junction bases left unmatched: 1. Per the germline V gene, CDR1 is SGDLS and CDR2 is YYNGEE. The CDR3 consists of 13 residues. The CDR3 spells CASSEQGNYGYTF. The CDR3, as DNA: TGTGCCAGCAGCGAACAGGGGAACTATGGCTACACCTTC. The entire variable domain, with the rest obtained from reference TRBV9 and TRBJ1-2, is as follows: DSGVTQTPKHLITATGQRVTLRCSPRSGDLSVYWYQQSLDQGLQFLIQYYNGEERAKGNILERFSAQQFPDLHSELNLSSLELGDSALYFCASSEQGNYGYTFGSGTRLTVV.

V is TRBV5-4 and J is TRBJ1-2; weak D call: TRBD1 (5 bases). CDR3 length: 16 amino acids. V gave up 4 bases and J gave up 6 bases, with 22 bases separating them. Germline V gene lookup returns CDR1 SGHNT and CDR2 YYREEE (reference sequence). Here the CDR3 reads CASSLGSRMKGDGYTF. The DNA for the CDR3 is TGTGCCAGCAGCCTAGGGTCCAGAATGAAAGGGGATGGCTACACCTTC.

This clone was observed a few times. This sequence joins TRBV3-1 (or the pseudogene TRBV3-2) and TRBJ1-6; perhaps TRBD1 as D (5 bases). Germline V lookup: CDR1 LGHDT, CDR2 YNNKEL (reference sequence). V gave up 6 bases and J gave up 7 bases, with 19 bases separating them. This CDR3 comprises 16 residues. The DNA for the CDR3 is TGTGCCAGCAGTCGGTCCACAGGCCTGCAAAATTCACCCCTCCACTTT. This sequence encodes CASSRSTGLQNSPLHF.

V and J are TRBV7-9 and TRBJ1-1, with D possibly TRBD1 on 6 matching bases. There are 14 residues in the CDR3. Germline V gene data show CDR1 as SEHNR and CDR2 as FQNEAQ (reference sequence). The V and J ends lost 5 bases and 4 bases respectively, with 14 bases between them. The CDR3 is CASSTRGGVTEAFF. CDR3 bases: TGTGCCAGCAGCACAAGGGGGGGTGTCACTGAAGCTTTCTTT.

This chain joins TRBV20-1 and TRBJ2-1; 16 bases map to TRBD2. The CDR3 runs 15 residues. From germline, CDR1 is DFQATT and CDR2 SNEGSKA (reference sequence). V lost 3 bases and J lost 8; bases outside the gene matches: 4. In DNA form, the CDR3 reads TGCAGTGCTAGTGTGGGACTAGCGGGAGGGTATGAGCAGTTCTTC. It translates to CSASVGLAGGYEQFF.

This clone appeared a single time. V and J are TRBV7-9 and TRBJ2-1; D not resolved. Trimming took off 2 bases at V and 9 bases at J, with 8 bases between the two ends. CDR3 size: 12 residues. The V gene's germline CDR1 is SEHNR and CDR2 FQNEAQ (reference sequence). This CDR3 reads CASSLISLEQFF. CDR3 nucleotide sequence: TGTGCCAGCAGCTTAATATCTCTTGAGCAGTTCTTC. Filled out from reference TRBV7-9 and TRBJ2-1, the complete variable domain reads DTGVSQNPRHKITKRGQNVTFRCDPISEHNRLYWYRQTLGQGPEFLTYFQNEAQLEKSRLLSDRFSAERPKGSFSTLEIQRTEQGDSAMYLCASSLISLEQFFGPGTRLTVL.

The chain carries TRBV6-1 and TRBJ2-1; 8 positions agree with TRBD2. The trim removed 0 bases at V and 7 bases at J, leaving 8 bases unmatched. Germline V lookup: CDR1 MNHNS, CDR2 SASEGT. The CDR3 runs 16 residues. For the CDR3, the DNA is TGTGCCAGCAGTGAAGCACCCAGCGGGAGCTGGAATGAGCAGTTCTTC. This gives the protein CASSEAPSGSWNEQFF.

This sequence joins TRBV24-1 and TRBJ2-3; weak D call: TRBD2 (5 bases). V was cut by 1 base and J by 9 bases, with 10 bases left in between. Germline lookup yields CDR1 KGHDR and CDR2 SFDVKD. The CDR3 has 13 amino acids. The CDR3 is CATSDFRGGTQYF. The CDR3 coding sequence is TGTGCCACCAGTGATTTCCGGGGTGGGACGCAGTATTTT.

The V call is TRBV7-2, the J call TRBJ1-3; D remains ambiguous. This CDR3 comprises 18 residues. From germline, CDR1 is SGHTA and CDR2 FQGNSA. V was clipped by 1 base and J by 0 bases, with 16 bases between them. CDR3 protein: CASSLGREGHLSGNTIYF. The CDR3, as DNA: TGTGCCAGCAGCTTAGGGCGGGAGGGCCATCTCTCTGGAAACACCATATATTTT.

V and J are TRBV9 and TRBJ2-3, with 12 bases identical to TRBD2. The CDR3 has 17 amino acids. CDR1 and CDR2 from the germline V gene are SGDLS and YYNGEE. V dropped 4 bases and J dropped 1; count of bases not matched to a gene: 7. DNA of the CDR3: TGTGCCAGCAGCCCCCGCCCTAGCGGGAGGGGCACAGATACGCAGTATTTT. This gives the protein CASSPRPSGRGTDTQYF.